This T cell receptor (beta chain) derives from a study of tumor-infiltrating lymphocytes in primary liver carcinoma. Study results and caveats: For tumor-adjacent and tumor-blood pairs, overlap was less than that seen for tumor region pairs. Owing to bulk unsorted samples, no comparison was made between CD4+ and CD8+ repertoires. A significantly higher top-250-clone fraction was found in tumors than in blood (p = 0.039).

Germline DNA was also extracted, with blood RNA taken from unsorted whole blood. Approximately 4 milliliters of peripheral blood were gathered ahead of the operation. This clonotype was recorded a few times. The antigen is unknown. The length of the CDR3 is 15 residues. The V segment lost 0 bases and the J segment 5 bases; nucleotides outside the gene matches: 5. Germline V gene sequence: CDR1 SGHNT, CDR2 YYREEE (reference sequence). Production of TCR beta cDNA used 500 ng total RNA together with a constant-region primer. The TCR beta library was amplified through three nested multiplex PCR rounds in a modified ARM-PCR procedure. PCR rounds one and two used TRBV1-TRBV30 forward primers with a C-beta reverse primer for approximately 11 cycles each. Each CDR3 protein gets one entry after TCRdb re-called the multiplex PCR reads with MiXCR. This sample has about 310,000 distinct CDR3 sequences, with about 60% found just once.

Material for sequencing was peripheral blood. The receptor was isolated from a man aged 40-49 years with primary liver carcinoma and hepatitis B virus infection. This chain uses TRBV5-4 with TRBJ2-1; 7 positions agree with TRBD2. In nucleotides, the CDR3 is TGTGCCAGCAGCTTGGAGGGCGGGAGCCACAATGAGCAGTTCTTC. Protein: CASSLEGGSHNEQFF.